This entry concerns a single T cell receptor (beta chain). An end of the junction differs from the germline gene, which may be a read error. The data originate from a study of blood T cell repertoires in COVID-19. Study-level background: Material from acute and convalescent COVID-19 was sourced from the United States, Italy and Spain. Nucleic acid was either cDNA or gDNA, and it came from T cells, B-cell-depleted T cells, or PBMCs.

Generated by immunoSEQ multiplex PCR, the TCRdb table keeps only in-frame clones and is missing some. The sample lists about 180,000 clones, 80% to 90% occurring once. The CDR3 totals 15 residues. CDR1 is MNHEY and CDR2 is SVGAGI in the germline V gene. Researchers sorted participants into cohorts using their self-reported clinical history. Before being deemed recovered, Cohort 3 donors had two negative PCRs, clearance, or symptom resolution. The sequencing input was PBMCs or T cells enriched from blood (not recorded which). The clonotype originates from a woman between 18 and 29 years old who had recovered from COVID-19. This chain uses TRBV6-5 with TRBJ1-2; 12 bases map to TRBD1. The CDR3 here is CATSVPRTGQGAMAF. In nucleotides, the CDR3 is TGTGCCACGTCAGTCCCTCGGACGGGACAGGGGGCTATGGCCTTC.